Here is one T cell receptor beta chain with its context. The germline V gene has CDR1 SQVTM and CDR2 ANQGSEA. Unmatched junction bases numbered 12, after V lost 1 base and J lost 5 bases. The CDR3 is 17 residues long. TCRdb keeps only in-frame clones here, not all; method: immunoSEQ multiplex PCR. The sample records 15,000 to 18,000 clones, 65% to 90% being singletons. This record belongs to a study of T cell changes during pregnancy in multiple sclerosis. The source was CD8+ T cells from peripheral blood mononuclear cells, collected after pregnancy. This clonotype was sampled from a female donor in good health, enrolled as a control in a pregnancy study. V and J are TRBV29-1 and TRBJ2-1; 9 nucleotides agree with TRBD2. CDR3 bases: TGCAGCGTTGAAGGGGGGCTTCGCGGGAGGGAGAACAATGAGCAGTTCTTC. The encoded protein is CSVEGGLRGRENNEQFF.